The 2 T cell receptor beta chains reported below all come from one sample, sequenced in a study of cytomegalovirus exposure and HLA in healthy donors. With 60 Vbeta and 13 Jbeta primers, the PCR was carried out. Using immunoSEQ multiplex PCR, the repertoire was profiled, and TCRdb retains in-frame clones only, with some absent. This table has roughly 120,000 clones, less than 10% appearing once. The specimen sequenced was PBMCs. Source of these receptors: a woman in her forties in good health and CMV-seropositive.

This clone came up a few times. V gene TRBV19 combines with J gene TRBJ2-1; TRBD2 matches 13 bases. CDR3 length: 15 amino acids. Trimming cost V 8 bases and J 6 bases; bases outside gene matches: 7. CDR1 and CDR2 from the germline V gene are LNHDA and SQIVND (reference sequence). The CDR3 protein is CASHTGTSGANEQFF. In DNA, the CDR3 is TGTGCCAGTCATACCGGGACTAGCGGGGCCAATGAGCAGTTCTTC.

The chain carries TRBV5-6 and TRBJ1-5; D gene unclear. Germline CDR1 is SGHDT and CDR2 is YYEEEE. Trimming took off 0 bases at V and 4 bases at J, with 5 bases between the two ends. This CDR3 spans 13 amino acids. Here the CDR3 reads CASSLASNQPQHF. The CDR3 coding sequence is TGTGCCAGCAGCTTGGCTTCGAATCAGCCCCAGCATTTT.